One sample yielded the 27 T cell receptor beta chains listed below, sequenced in a study of tumor-infiltrating lymphocytes in primary liver carcinoma. Scientists recovered RNA and DNA together from roughly 20-30 mg of unsorted bulk tissue. TCR beta cDNA was made from around 520 ng total RNA with a constant-region primer. Three nested multiplex PCR rounds, a slightly modified ARM-PCR, produced the libraries for TCR beta. Each of the first two PCR rounds ran approximately 10 cycles with TRBV1-TRBV30 forward and C-beta reverse primers. TCRdb fed the multiplex PCR reads into MiXCR, producing one record per CDR3 protein. The data hold over 100,000 distinct CDR3 sequences, with 65% to 75% observed a single time. Sequences were obtained from tumor-adjacent normal liver tissue. The receptor set was obtained from a woman aged 60-75 years with primary liver carcinoma and hepatitis B virus infection.

This clonotype was seen only a few times. A much larger clone lies a single base off, so this may be a read error. V gene TRBV6-6 combines with J gene TRBJ1-1; 7 bases line up with TRBD1. This CDR3 is 13 amino acids long. The V gene end was trimmed by 8 bases and the J gene end by 6 bases; junction bases not matched to a gene: 9. Germline CDR1 and CDR2: MNHNY and SVGAGI (reference sequence). CDR3: CASCLTGRSEAFF. Written as DNA, the CDR3 is TGTGCCAGCTGTCTGACAGGGAGGTCTGAAGCTTTCTTT.

The chain carries TRBV5-6 and TRBJ2-4; D is unresolved. The CDR3 runs to 12 residues. V shed 5 bases and J shed 12 bases, with 15 bases lying between them. Germline V gene data show CDR1 as SGHDT and CDR2 as YYEEEE. CDR3 in DNA: TGTGCCAGCAGATGGTCGACCGGGCCTCAGTACTTC. This translates into CASRWSTGPQYF.

In its sample, this clonotype was seen once. One end of the junction fails to match germline, which may point to a read error. This chain links TRBV12-3 or TRBV12-4 with TRBJ2-3, with TRBD1 matching over 9 bases. The CDR3 totals 15 residues. CDR3 in DNA: TGTGTCAGCAGCCAGGGACAGGGTTGCACAGATACGCAGTATTTT. The encoded protein is CVSSQGQGCTDTQYF.

Comments on this clonotype: No conserved phenylalanine or tryptophan ends this CDR3, so it is likely a read error. The J gene is TRBJ1-1, the V gene TRBV29-1, with D unclear. The V end was cut by 8 bases, the J end by 3 bases, with 10 bases between. In germline, CDR1 is SQVTM, CDR2 ANQGSEA. This CDR3 has 11 residues. The CDR3 loop reads CSPDSDTEAFS. The CDR3 region has the DNA TGCAGCCCTGATTCGGACACTGAAGCTTTCTCT.

As regards this clonotype: Since no conserved phenylalanine or tryptophan closes the CDR3, a read error is the likely cause. The rearrangement joins TRBV5-4 to TRBJ2-7, with 15 bases aligning to TRBD2. Germline loops: CDR1 SGHNT, CDR2 YYREEE (reference sequence). The CDR3 consists of 16 residues. The V gene end was trimmed by 2 bases and the J gene end by 7 bases; junction bases not matched to a gene: 7. The DNA of the CDR3 is TGTGCCAGCAGCTTTCGGACTAGCGGGAGGGCCGATGAGCAGTACTCC. Translation gives CASSFRTSGRADEQYS.

This clonotype was seen ten or more times. The rearrangement links TRBV12-3 or TRBV12-4 to TRBJ1-2; tentatively, D is TRBD1 (6 bases). CDR3 length: 13 residues. V dropped 3 bases and J dropped 7 bases, with 12 bases sitting between them. This chain's CDR3 is CASSLRGGRGYTF. DNA of the CDR3: TGTGCCAGCAGTTTGAGGGGGGGTCGTGGCTACACCTTC.

A note on this clonotype: This sequence is one base from a far larger clone and is likely a read error. The final CDR3 position lacks the conserved phenylalanine or tryptophan, pointing to a likely read error. The chain links TRBV28 to TRBJ2-5, with D hard to call. This CDR3 spans 11 amino acids. With 3 bases removed from V and 4 bases from J, the gap between germline ends came to 3 bases. CDR1 is MDHEN, CDR2 SYDVKM, per germline. The CDR3 loop is CASSLGETQYI. For the CDR3, the DNA is TGTGCCAGCAGTTTGGGAGAGACCCAGTACATC.

This clonotype was observed many times. The chain employs TRBV5-1 and TRBJ1-1; D remains ambiguous. The CDR3 has 15 residues. The V end lost 2 bases, the J end lost 1 base, and 12 bases lay between the germline ends. Germline V gives CDR1 SGHRS, CDR2 YFSETQ. The CDR3 coding sequence is TGCGCCAGCAGCTTCCGAGGTCCCTCGAACACTGAAGCTTTCTTT. Translating it yields CASSFRGPSNTEAFF. Full variable domain (missing parts from reference TRBV5-1 and TRBJ1-1): KAGVTQTPRYLIKTRGQQVTLSCSPISGHRSVSWYQQTPGQGLQFLFEYFSETQRNKGNFPGRFSGRQFSNSRSEMNVSTLELGDSALYLCASSFRGPSNTEAFFGQGTRLTVV.

This chain links TRBV12-3 or TRBV12-4 with TRBJ2-1; D unclear. This CDR3 region has 12 residues. Trimming took off 6 bases at V and 6 bases at J, with 9 bases between the two ends. DNA of the CDR3: TGTGCCAGCAGCCGTCTTTCCAATGAGCAGTTCTTC. The encoded protein is CASSRLSNEQFF.

This chain connects TRBV7-9 to TRBJ2-7; TRBD2 agrees at 7 bases. The V gene end was trimmed by 7 bases and the J gene end by 0 bases; junction bases not matched to a gene: 18. Germline CDR1 is SEHNR and CDR2 is FQNEAQ (reference sequence). The CDR3 contains 18 residues. The CDR3 DNA reads as TGTGCCAGCAACCTAGGTTTCCTGGCGGGAGACAACTCCTACGAGCAGTACTTC. This gives the protein CASNLGFLAGDNSYEQYF.

V gene TRBV11-2 combines with J gene TRBJ2-2, with TRBD2 as a possible D gene (6 bases). The CDR3 covers 14 residues. Germline CDR1 and CDR2: SGHAT and FQNNGV. V was pared by 9 bases and J by 14 bases, with 25 bases between. The CDR3 bases are TGTGCCAGTAGCCCAAATAAGAATTCCGGGGGACTGTTTTTT. Amino acid sequence: CASSPNKNSGGLFF.

A note on this clonotype: This may be a read error, as it is one base from a much larger clone. This likely comes from a read error, as the CDR3 has no conserved phenylalanine or tryptophan at its end. The chain is built from TRBV6-6 and TRBJ1-2, with TRBD1 matching 12 bases. V lost 5 bases to trimming and J lost 6 bases; unmatched junction nucleotides: 16. The V gene's germline CDR1 is MNHNY and CDR2 SVGAGI (reference sequence). The CDR3 runs 18 residues. CDR3 in DNA: TGTGCCAGCAGTAAACCTTCGGATTTAGGGGACAGGGGGCATGGCTACACCTTA. Translating it yields CASSKPSDLGDRGHGYTL.

A word on this clonotype: At one end the junction does not follow the germline gene, possibly because of a read error. The chain has TRBV12-3 or TRBV12-4 and TRBJ2-1; TRBD2 agrees at 12 bases. The CDR3 length is 18 residues. The chain's CDR3 is CDSSPGLAGSRSYNEQFF. CDR3 nucleotide sequence: TGTGACAGCAGTCCCGGACTAGCGGGGTCAAGATCCTACAATGAGCAGTTCTTC.

V gene TRBV25-1 combines with J gene TRBJ2-7; the match to TRBD2 covers 9 bases. Germline V gives CDR1 MGHDK, CDR2 SYGVNS. Losses at the gene ends were 7 bases for V and 2 bases for J; bases not matched to a gene: 12. CDR3 length equals 16 residues. CDR3 bases: TGTGCCAGCACTGGGGTCACTAGCGGGTCAACCTACGAGCAGTACTTC. This sequence encodes CASTGVTSGSTYEQYF.

Note on this clonotype: The junction departs from the called germline gene at one end, perhaps through a read error. J is TRBJ2-3 and V is TRBV11-2; 13 nucleotides align to TRBD2. The CDR3 is 18 residues long. Per germline, CDR1 SGHAT and CDR2 FQNNGV. The DNA of the CDR3 is TGTGCCAGGAGCTTAACGGAACTAGCGGGAGGGCCGACGGATACGCAGTATTTT. Amino acids: CARSLTELAGGPTDTQYF.

Of note for this clonotype: A read error may produce the germline difference seen at one junction end. This chain uses TRBV12-3 or TRBV12-4 with TRBJ2-1; 11 nucleotides agree with TRBD2. The CDR3 contains 17 residues. CDR3 DNA sequence: TGTGCCAGCAGTGCCGGGACTAGCGGAACCTCCTACAGTGAGCAGTTCTTC. As protein: CASSAGTSGTSYSEQFF.

This clonotype showed up just a few times. A much larger clone differs by one base, so this may be a read error. The chain uses TRBV6-5 and TRBJ2-5; 10 bases agree with TRBD1. This CDR3 is built from 16 residues. CDR1 MNHEY and CDR2 SVGAGI come from the germline V gene. J lost 7 bases, V lost 0 bases, and 8 bases had no gene match. The CDR3 here is CASSYSMGQGRRTQYF. CDR3 in DNA: TGTGCCAGCAGTTACTCGATGGGACAGGGGCGGAGGACCCAGTACTTC.

This clonotype was observed a few times. Germline is not matched at one junction end, which may reflect a read error. The J gene is TRBJ2-1, the V gene TRBV20-1; the match to TRBD2 covers 7 bases. The germline V gene encodes CDR1 DFQATT and CDR2 SNEGSKA (reference sequence). The CDR3 is made up of 14 amino acids. CDR3 in amino acids: CSARSGRARNAQFF. CDR3 bases: TGCAGTGCTAGGTCGGGGAGGGCCAGGAATGCGCAGTTCTTC.

A note on this clonotype: A much larger clone sits a single nucleotide away, making a read error possible. This chain links TRBV7-9 with TRBJ2-7, with D possibly TRBD1 on 6 matching bases. Germline lookup yields CDR1 SEHNR and CDR2 FQNEAQ (reference sequence). This CDR3 region has 13 residues. The DNA for the CDR3 is TGTGCCAGCAGCGGGGACAATACCTACGAGAAGTACTTC. It codes for CASSGDNTYEKYF.

This clonotype was found many times. The chain combines TRBV11-1 with TRBJ2-7; D gene unclear. Germline CDR1 and CDR2: SGHAT and FQDESV (reference sequence). V was trimmed by 0 bases and J by 0 bases, leaving 6 bases between them. This CDR3 comprises 14 residues. The CDR3 loop is CASSLATASYEQYF. The CDR3 DNA sequence: TGTGCCAGCAGCTTAGCGACGGCCTCCTACGAGCAGTACTTC.

Worth noting for this clonotype: The conserved phenylalanine or tryptophan normally closing the CDR3 is absent here, so this likely arose from a read error. The rearrangement uses TRBV29-1 and TRBJ1-5, with D unclear. The CDR3 covers 13 residues. Trimming shortened V by 7 bases and J by 6 bases, and 16 bases separated the two germline ends. Germline lookup yields CDR1 SQVTM and CDR2 ANQGSEA. CDR3 DNA sequence: TGCAGCGCTACTAGGGAAACGGGTCAGCCCCAGCATTGT. It translates to CSATRETGQPQHC.

In its sample, this clonotype was seen many times. The V call is TRBV12-3 or TRBV12-4, the J call TRBJ2-7; TRBD2 aligns across 7 bases. The V gene end was trimmed by 7 bases and the J gene end by 0 bases; junction bases not matched to a gene: 6. The CDR3 covers 14 residues. The CDR3 reads CASTIAGPSYEQYF. Written as DNA, the CDR3 is TGTGCCAGCACTATAGCGGGTCCCTCCTACGAGCAGTACTTC.

This clonotype was found many times. The rearrangement joins TRBV29-1 to TRBJ2-5; D remains ambiguous. V dropped 0 bases and J dropped 4 bases, with 12 bases sitting between them. Germline lookup yields CDR1 SQVTM and CDR2 ANQGSEA. This CDR3 is 14 amino acids long. The CDR3 nucleotides read TGCAGCGTTGAAGATCAGGCGACTCGAGAGACCCAGTACTTC. This codes for CSVEDQATRETQYF.

The DNA of the CDR3 is TGTGCCAGCAGCCCCGGGACTAGAGGAATAAACGATGAGCAGTTCTTC. This encodes CASSPGTRGINDEQFF. J is TRBJ2-1 and V is TRBV7-9; 8 bases fit TRBD2. Germline V lookup: CDR1 SEHNR, CDR2 FQNEAQ (reference sequence). V trimming: 5 bases; J trimming: 8 bases; junction bases outside the gene matches: 14. CDR3 length equals 16 residues.

A word on this clonotype: One end of the junction fails to match germline, which may point to a read error. The V call is TRBV11-2, the J call TRBJ2-5; TRBD2 matches 8 bases. The CDR3 is 16 amino acids. Germline V gives CDR1 SGHAT, CDR2 FQNNGV. The CDR3 loop reads CTSSYSRGSGKETQCF. The CDR3 nucleotides are TGTACCAGCAGCTACTCCCGTGGTAGCGGGAAAGAGACCCAGTGCTTC. The full variable domain, rest sourced from reference TRBV11-2 and TRBJ2-5, is EAGVAQSPRYKIIEKRQSVAFWCNPISGHATLYWYQQILGQGPKLLIQFQNNGVVDDSQLPKDRFSAERLKGVDSTLKIQPAKLEDSAVYLCTSSYSRGSGKETQCFGPGTRLLVL.

The chain links TRBV6-5 to TRBJ2-6; tentative D call: TRBD1 (6 bases). The germline gives CDR1 MNHEY, CDR2 SVGAGI. Trimming left V 4 bases short and J 2 bases short, with 9 bases between. This CDR3 is 15 amino acids long. CDR3 sequence reads: CASSSWTAGANVLTF. Written as DNA, the CDR3 is TGTGCCAGCAGTTCCTGGACAGCTGGGGCCAACGTCCTGACTTTC.

This clonotype has only one observation. A read error may account for a junction end that differs from germline. The chain couples TRBV11-3 to TRBJ2-1, with 7 positions matching TRBD2. CDR3 length: 17 amino acids. Looked up from germline, CDR1 is SGHNT and CDR2 is YENEEA. CDR3 residues: CASSLDRGEWVVDEQFF. The CDR3 nucleotides are TGTGCCAGCAGCTTAGATCGGGGGGAGTGGGTTGTCGATGAGCAGTTCTTT. The full variable domain, its missing parts supplied by reference TRBV11-3 and TRBJ2-1, is EAGVVQSPRYKIIEKKQPVAFWCNPISGHNTLYWYLQNLGQGPELLIRYENEEAVDDSQLPKDRFSAERLKGVDSTLKIQPAELGDSAVYLCASSLDRGEWVVDEQFFGPGTRLTVL.